The present entry profiles one T cell receptor beta chain with its context. Recruited during active infection, patients (from Seattle) were subsequently followed longitudinally. Sequencing used immunoSEQ multiplex PCR; TCRdb keeps in-frame clones, though not all of them. The sample has roughly 160,000 clones; approximately 91% are singletons. This sample is part of a study of blood T cell repertoires in COVID-19. Sequencing used peripheral blood. This clonotype was obtained from a man between 18 and 35 years old with COVID-19, enrolled during active disease.

The CDR3 DNA reads TGTGCCAGCAGCTTGGACGGCGGTCCTACGCAGTATTTT. The encoded protein is CASSLDGGPTQYF. The rearrangement joins TRBV5-4 to TRBJ2-3; unclear D gene. V was cut by 0 bases and J by 8 bases, with 10 bases left in between. The CDR3 has 13 amino acids. Germline V CDR1 and CDR2: SGHNT, YYREEE (reference sequence).